A single T cell receptor (beta chain) is shown here with its context. The target antigen is unknown. Using immunoSEQ multiplex PCR, the repertoire was profiled, and TCRdb retains in-frame clones only, with some absent. The sample has about 700,000 clones; less than 85% are singletons. Germline loops: CDR1 SGHRS, CDR2 YFSETQ. CDR3 length: 14 amino acids. The V gene lost 5 bases and the J gene lost 1 base, with 11 bases spanning the gap. The data are from a study of shared clonotypes between healthy human individuals. Study-level results: It was only blood that was sampled, and tissue repertoires likely differ.

The source of this sequence is a woman younger than 45 in good health. Sequenced input: memory CD4+ T cells sorted from blood. Subset described: CD45RA-negative fraction. V usage is TRBV5-1 and J usage is TRBJ2-3; D unclear. CDR3 nucleotide sequence: TGCGCCAGCAGGGAAGGGCCCGGCACAGATACGCAGTATTTT. Its translation is CASREGPGTDTQYF.